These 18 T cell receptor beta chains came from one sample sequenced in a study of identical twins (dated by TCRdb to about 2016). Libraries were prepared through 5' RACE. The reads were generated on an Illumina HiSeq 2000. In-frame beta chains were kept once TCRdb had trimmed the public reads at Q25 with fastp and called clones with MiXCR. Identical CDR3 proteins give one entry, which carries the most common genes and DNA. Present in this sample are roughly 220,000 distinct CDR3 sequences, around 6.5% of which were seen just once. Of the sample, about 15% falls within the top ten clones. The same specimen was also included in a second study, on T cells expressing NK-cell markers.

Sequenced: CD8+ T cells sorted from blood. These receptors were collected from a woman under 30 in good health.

CDR3 bases: TGTGCCAGCAGCTTGCAAACGGGCCGCTATGTTAGCGAGCAGTACTTC. The encoded protein is CASSLQTGRYVSEQYF. The V gene is TRBV13, the J gene TRBJ2-7; D remains ambiguous. This CDR3 spans 16 amino acids. V lost 3 bases and J lost 6, with 21 bases in between. CDR1 is PRHDT and CDR2 is FYEKMQ in the germline V gene (reference sequence).

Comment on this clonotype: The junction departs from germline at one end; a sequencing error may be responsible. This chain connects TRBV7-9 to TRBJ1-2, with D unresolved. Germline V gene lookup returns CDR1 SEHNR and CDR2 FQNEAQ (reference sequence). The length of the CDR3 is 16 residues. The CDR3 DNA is TGTGCCAGCCGCTTCTTACACGGACGTCCAAACTATGGCTACACCTTC. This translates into CASRFLHGRPNYGYTF.

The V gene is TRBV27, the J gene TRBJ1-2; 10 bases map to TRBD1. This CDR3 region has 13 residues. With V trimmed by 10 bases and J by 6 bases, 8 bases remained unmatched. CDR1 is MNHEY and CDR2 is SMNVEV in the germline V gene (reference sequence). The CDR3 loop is CATRDRGSDGYTF. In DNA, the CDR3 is TGTGCCACCCGGGACAGGGGATCGGATGGCTACACCTTC.

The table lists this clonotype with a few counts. The DNA of the CDR3 is TGTGCCAGCAGGCGCCTGGTTCCTAACTATGGCTACACCTTC. Residues: CASRRLVPNYGYTF. V usage is TRBV27 and J usage is TRBJ1-2; D not certain. With 6 bases removed from V and 0 bases from J, the gap between germline ends came to 11 bases. Germline V gene sequence: CDR1 MNHEY, CDR2 SMNVEV (reference sequence). CDR3 size: 14 residues.

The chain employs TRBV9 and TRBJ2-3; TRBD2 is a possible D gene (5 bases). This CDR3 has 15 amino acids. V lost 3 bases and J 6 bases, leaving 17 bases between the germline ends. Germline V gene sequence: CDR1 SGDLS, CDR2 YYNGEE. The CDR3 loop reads CASSDEVGGRDTQYF. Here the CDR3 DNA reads TGTGCCAGCAGCGACGAGGTAGGAGGTCGGGATACGCAGTATTTT.

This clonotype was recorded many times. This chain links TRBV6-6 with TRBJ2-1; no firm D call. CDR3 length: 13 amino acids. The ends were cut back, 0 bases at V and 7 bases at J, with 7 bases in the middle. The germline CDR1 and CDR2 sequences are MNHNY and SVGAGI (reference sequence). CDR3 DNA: TGTGCCAGCAGTTACTCGATGGGAAATGAGCAGTTCTTC. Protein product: CASSYSMGNEQFF.

The CDR3 nucleotides read TGTGCCACCAGCAGCCCACAGGGGGTTCAGCCCCAGCATTTT. Residues: CATSSPQGVQPQHF. The chain couples TRBV15 to TRBJ1-5; 8 nucleotides align to TRBD1. The CDR3 is made up of 14 amino acids. Germline CDR1 is LNHNV and CDR2 is YYDKDF (reference sequence). The V gene end was trimmed by 3 bases and the J gene end by 6 bases; junction bases not matched to a gene: 4.

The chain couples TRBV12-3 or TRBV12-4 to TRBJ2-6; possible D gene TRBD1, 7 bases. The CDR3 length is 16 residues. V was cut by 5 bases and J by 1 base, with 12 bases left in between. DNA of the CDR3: TGTGCCAGCAGTGTTGCAGGGGGGTCTGGGGCCAACGTCCTGACTTTC. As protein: CASSVAGGSGANVLTF.

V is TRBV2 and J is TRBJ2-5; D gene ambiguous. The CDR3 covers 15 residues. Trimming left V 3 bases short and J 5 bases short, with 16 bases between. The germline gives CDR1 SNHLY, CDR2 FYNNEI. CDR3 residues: CASSDESDRMETQYF. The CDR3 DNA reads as TGTGCCAGCAGTGATGAATCGGACCGTATGGAGACCCAGTACTTC.

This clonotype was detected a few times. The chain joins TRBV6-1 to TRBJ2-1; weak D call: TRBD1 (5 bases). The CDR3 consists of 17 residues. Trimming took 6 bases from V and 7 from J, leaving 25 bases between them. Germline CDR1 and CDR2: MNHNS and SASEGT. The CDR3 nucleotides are TGTGCCAGCAGCGAAAGGGTTGGGGTGTGGCCAGGGAATGAGCAGTTCTTC. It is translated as CASSERVGVWPGNEQFF.

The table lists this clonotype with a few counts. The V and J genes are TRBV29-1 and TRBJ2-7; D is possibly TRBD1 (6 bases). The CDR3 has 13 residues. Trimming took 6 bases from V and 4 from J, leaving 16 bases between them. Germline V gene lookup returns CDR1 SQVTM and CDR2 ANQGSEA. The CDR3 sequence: CSVAYRVGYEQYF. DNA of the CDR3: TGCAGCGTCGCCTACAGGGTTGGTTACGAGCAGTACTTC.

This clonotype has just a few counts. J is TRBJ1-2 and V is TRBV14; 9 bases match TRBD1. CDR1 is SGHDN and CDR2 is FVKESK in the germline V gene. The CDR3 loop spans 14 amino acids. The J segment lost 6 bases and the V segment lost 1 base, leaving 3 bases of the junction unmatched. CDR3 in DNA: TGTGCCAGCAGCCAAGGGGACAGGGAGGATGGCTACACCTTC. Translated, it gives CASSQGDREDGYTF.

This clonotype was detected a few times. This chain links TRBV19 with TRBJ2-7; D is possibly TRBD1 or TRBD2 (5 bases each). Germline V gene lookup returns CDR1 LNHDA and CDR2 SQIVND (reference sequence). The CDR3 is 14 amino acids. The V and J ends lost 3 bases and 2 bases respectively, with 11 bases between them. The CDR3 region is CASSIGRGPYEQYF. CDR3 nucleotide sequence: TGTGCCAGTAGTATCGGACGGGGCCCCTACGAGCAGTACTTC. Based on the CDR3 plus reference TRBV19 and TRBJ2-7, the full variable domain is DGGITQSPKYLFRKEGQNVTLSCEQNLNHDAMYWYRQDPGQGLRLIYYSQIVNDFQKGDIAEGYSVSREKKESFPLTVTSAQKNPTAFYLCASSIGRGPYEQYFGPGTRLTVT.

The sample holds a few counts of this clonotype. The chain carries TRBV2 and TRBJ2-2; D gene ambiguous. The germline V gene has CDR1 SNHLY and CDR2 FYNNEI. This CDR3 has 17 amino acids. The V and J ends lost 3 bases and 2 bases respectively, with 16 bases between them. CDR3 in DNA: TGTGCCAGCAGTGATGAGGCAGGTCAGATAAACACCGGGGAGCTGTTTTTT. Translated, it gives CASSDEAGQINTGELFF.

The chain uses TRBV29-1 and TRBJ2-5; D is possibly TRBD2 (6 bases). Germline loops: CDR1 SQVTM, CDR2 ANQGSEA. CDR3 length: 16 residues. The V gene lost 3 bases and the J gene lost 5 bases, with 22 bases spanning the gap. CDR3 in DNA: TGCAGCGTTGAGGGCGGTAGCGGTCTGGGGGAGGAGACCCAGTACTTC. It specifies CSVEGGSGLGEETQYF.

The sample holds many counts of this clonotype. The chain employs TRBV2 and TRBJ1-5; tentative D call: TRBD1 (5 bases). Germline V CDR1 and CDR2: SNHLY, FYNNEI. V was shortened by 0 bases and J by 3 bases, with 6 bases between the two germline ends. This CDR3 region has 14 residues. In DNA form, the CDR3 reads TGTGCCAGCAGTGAAGCAGGGGCCAATCAGCCCCAGCATTTT. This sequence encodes CASSEAGANQPQHF. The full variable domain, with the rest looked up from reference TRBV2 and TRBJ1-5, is EPEVTQTPSHQVTQMGQEVILRCVPISNHLYFYWYRQILGQKVEFLVSFYNNEISEKSEIFDDQFSVERPDGSNFTLKIRSTKLEDSAMYFCASSEAGANQPQHFGDGTRLSIL.

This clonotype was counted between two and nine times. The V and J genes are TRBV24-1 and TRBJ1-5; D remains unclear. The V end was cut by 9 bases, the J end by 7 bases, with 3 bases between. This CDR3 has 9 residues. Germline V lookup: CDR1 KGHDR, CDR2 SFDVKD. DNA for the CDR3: TGTGCCACCGAACAGCCCCAGCATTTT. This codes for CATEQPQHF.

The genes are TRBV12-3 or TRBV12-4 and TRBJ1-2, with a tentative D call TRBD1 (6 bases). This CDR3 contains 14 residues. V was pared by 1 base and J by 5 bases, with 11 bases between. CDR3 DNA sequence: TGTGCCAGCAGTTTAGGGCCCCAGGGGTATGGCTACACCTTC. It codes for CASSLGPQGYGYTF.